Listed here are 30 T cell receptor beta chains from one sample, sequenced in a study of blood T cell repertoires in COVID-19. Measured with immunoSEQ multiplex PCR; TCRdb has only the in-frame clones, and not every one. The data show under 450,000 clones, 70% to 90% seen once. Material for sequencing was peripheral blood. The receptors stem from a woman in her thirties or forties with COVID-19, enrolled during active disease.

V gene TRBV6-5 combines with J gene TRBJ2-5, with TRBD2 matching 12 bases. With 6 bases clipped from V and 0 bases from J, the junction kept 2 bases outside the gene matches. The CDR3 consists of 15 residues. CDR1 and CDR2 from the germline V gene are MNHEY and SVGAGI. The CDR3 bases are TGTGCCAGCAGCCTAGCGGGGGGGTACCAAGAGACCCAGTACTTC. It translates to CASSLAGGYQETQYF.

The genes are TRBV7-2 and TRBJ2-5, with 12 bases aligning to TRBD2. The germline V gene encodes CDR1 SGHTA and CDR2 FQGNSA. Trimming cost V 5 bases and J 4 bases; bases outside gene matches: 5. The CDR3 consists of 15 residues. The CDR3 reads CASSQPSGGGETQYF. For the CDR3, the DNA is TGTGCCAGCAGCCAACCTAGCGGGGGGGGAGAGACCCAGTACTTC.

The chain employs TRBV6-2 or TRBV6-3 and TRBJ1-5; 9 bases line up with TRBD1. With V trimmed by 2 bases and J by 0 bases, 14 bases remained unmatched. Germline V CDR1 and CDR2: MNHEY, SVGEGT. This CDR3 has 20 residues. The CDR3 sequence is CASSYTTGQGHSYSNQPQHF. In nucleotides, the CDR3 is TGTGCCAGCAGTTACACGACGGGACAGGGCCACTCTTATAGCAATCAGCCCCAGCATTTT.

This clone showed up just a few times. V usage is TRBV6-2 or TRBV6-3 and J usage is TRBJ1-1; D gene uncertain. V shed 3 bases and J shed 3 bases, with 8 bases lying between them. Germline loops: CDR1 MNHEY, CDR2 SVGEGT. The CDR3 has 13 amino acids. Here the CDR3 reads CASSYKRHTEAFF. As DNA, the CDR3 is TGTGCCAGCAGTTATAAGCGACACACTGAAGCTTTCTTT.

This clone was counted between two and nine times. Written as DNA, the CDR3 is TGTGCCAGCAGCTTCAGGGGCATAGGGGAGCTGTTTTTT. This gives the protein CASSFRGIGELFF. The V and J genes are TRBV11-3 and TRBJ2-2; TRBD1 might be the D (6 bases). Germline CDR1 and CDR2: SGHNT and YENEEA. V lost 3 bases to trimming and J lost 8 bases, with 10 bases between them. The CDR3 is 13 residues long.

The chain has TRBV29-1 and TRBJ1-2; D might be TRBD1 (5 bases). Trimming left V 7 bases short and J 4 bases short, with 10 bases between. The CDR3 loop spans 11 amino acids. Germline V lookup: CDR1 SQVTM, CDR2 ANQGSEA. CDR3 coding DNA: TGCAGCGGAGCGGGGCGCTATGGCTACACCTTC. Encoded protein: CSGAGRYGYTF.

This clone has more than one count but fewer than ten. The chain combines TRBV21-1 with TRBJ2-7; the listed D gene, TRBD1, was not tested against the DNA. TRBV21-1 is reported as a pseudogene. The CDR3 runs 18 residues. CDR3: CASSKKPVDRGSYYEQYF. The CDR3 DNA follows: TGTGCCAGCAGCAAAAAACCGGTGGACAGGGGGTCTTACTACGAGCAGTACTTC.

The V call is TRBV7-3, the J call TRBJ1-3; D is undetermined. The germline V gene has CDR1 SGHTA and CDR2 FQGTGA. The CDR3 extends over 13 amino acids. V lost 5 bases and J 1 base, leaving 6 bases between the germline ends. This CDR3 reads CASSPESGNTIYF. CDR3 bases: TGTGCCAGCAGCCCCGAGTCTGGAAACACCATATATTTT.

The rearrangement uses TRBV6-5 and TRBJ1-3, with a possible D match to TRBD1 (6 bases). Germline CDR1 reads MNHEY; CDR2 reads SVGAGI. Trimming stripped 4 bases from V and 9 bases from J, with 22 bases between. This CDR3 spans 16 amino acids. The CDR3 loop is CASSFGFRDKPGTIYF. In nucleotides, the CDR3 is TGTGCCAGCAGTTTCGGGTTCCGGGACAAACCCGGCACCATATATTTT.

For the CDR3, the DNA is TGTGCCACCAGCAAATTAGGACTAGACGACTCCTACGAGCAGTACTTC. This codes for CATSKLGLDDSYEQYF. The chain has TRBV15 and TRBJ2-7, with 7 nucleotides matching TRBD2. This CDR3 comprises 16 residues. In germline, CDR1 is LNHNV, CDR2 YYDKDF (reference sequence). V gave up 4 bases and J gave up 0 bases; unmatched junction bases: 9.

The chain links TRBV12-3 or TRBV12-4 to TRBJ2-3, with a weak D call TRBD2 (5 bases). Trimming removed 3 bases at V and 1 base at J, with 5 bases between. The CDR3 runs 13 residues. The CDR3 DNA reads TGTGCCAGCAGTTTCGGGGGCACAGATACGCAGTATTTT. It specifies CASSFGGTDTQYF.

The chain links TRBV7-2 to TRBJ2-7, with TRBD2 as a possible D gene (7 bases). The V gene lost 2 bases and the J gene lost 5 bases, with 25 bases spanning the gap. Germline-derived CDR1 and CDR2 are SGHTA and FQGNSA. This CDR3 has 18 residues. This chain's CDR3 is CASSLFEGSRGGAHEQYF. CDR3 nucleotide sequence: TGTGCCAGCAGCTTATTTGAAGGGTCGAGAGGGGGGGCCCACGAGCAGTACTTC.

This clone has only a few counts. This chain uses TRBV19 with TRBJ1-2, with TRBD1 as a possible D gene (5 bases). V lost 3 bases and J lost 7, with 18 bases in between. The CDR3 is made up of 15 amino acids. Germline V gene sequence: CDR1 LNHDA, CDR2 SQIVND (reference sequence). The CDR3 sequence: CASSITALDIGGYTF. The CDR3 DNA follows: TGTGCCAGTAGTATCACGGCCCTGGACATCGGTGGCTACACCTTC.

A word on this clone: Within the sample, other DNA sequences also encode this same CDR3. V and J are TRBV19 and TRBJ1-2; D perhaps matches TRBD1 (6 bases). The CDR3 has 13 residues. Germline V gives CDR1 LNHDA, CDR2 SQIVND (reference sequence). V lost 4 bases to trimming and J lost 4 bases, with 10 bases between them. The CDR3 nucleotides read TGTGCCAGTAGTACAGGGGCAGGCTATGGCTACACCTTC. Translated: CASSTGAGYGYTF.

The V and J genes are TRBV5-1 and TRBJ2-1, with 7 bases matching TRBD1. Germline V lookup: CDR1 SGHRS, CDR2 YFSETQ. V lost 1 base, J lost 8 bases, and 9 bases stayed unmatched. The CDR3 totals 15 residues. The CDR3 sequence is CASSLTPGGFHEQFF. DNA for the CDR3: TGCGCCAGCAGCTTGACACCAGGGGGTTTTCATGAGCAGTTCTTC.

This clone was found a few times. This chain connects TRBV6-5 to TRBJ2-1; D call uncertain. CDR1 MNHEY and CDR2 SVGAGI come from the germline V gene. CDR3 length equals 11 residues. V dropped 2 bases and J dropped 6 bases, with 2 bases sitting between them. The CDR3 protein is CASSYLNEQFF. The CDR3 region has the DNA TGTGCCAGCAGTTACCTCAATGAGCAGTTCTTC.

The chain couples TRBV28 to TRBJ2-7; D perhaps matches TRBD2 (5 bases). Trimming stripped 5 bases from V and 5 bases from J, with 19 bases between. Per the germline V gene, CDR1 is MDHEN and CDR2 is SYDVKM. This CDR3 is 15 amino acids long. The CDR3 is CASSLFTGPRDEQYF. The CDR3 DNA follows: TGTGCCAGCAGTCTTTTTACCGGGCCGAGGGACGAGCAGTACTTC. The whole variable domain, filled in from reference TRBV28 and TRBJ2-7, reads DVKVTQSSRYLVKRTGEKVFLECVQDMDHENMFWYRQDPGLGLRLIYFSYDVKMKEKGDIPEGYSVSREKKERFSLILESASTNQTSMYLCASSLFTGPRDEQYFGPGTRLTVT.

The chain carries TRBV7-9 and TRBJ2-1, with 8 bases matching TRBD2. Germline trimming cut 1 base from V and 4 bases from J; bases unmatched to any gene: 9. The CDR3 has 17 residues. Germline V gene lookup returns CDR1 SEHNR and CDR2 FQNEAQ (reference sequence). CDR3 in amino acids: CASSLGLSGKRYNEQFF. CDR3 sequence (DNA): TGTGCCAGCAGCTTAGGACTTAGCGGGAAGAGGTACAATGAGCAGTTCTTC.

The chain combines TRBV6-5 with TRBJ1-2; TRBD1 is a possible D gene (5 bases). Per the germline V gene, CDR1 is MNHEY and CDR2 is SVGAGI. This CDR3 contains 14 residues. V lost 5 bases, J lost 6 bases, and 16 bases lay in between. The CDR3 DNA reads TGTGCCAGCAGTCCCCGGGGTGGGGGGAATGGCTACACCTTC. It translates to CASSPRGGGNGYTF.

The CDR3 loop reads CASRTSDAGSNQPQHF. CDR3 nucleotides: TGTGCCAGCAGGACTTCGGACGCGGGGAGCAATCAGCCCCAGCATTTT. J is TRBJ1-5 and V is TRBV28; D call uncertain. This CDR3 contains 16 residues. Germline CDR1 reads MDHEN; CDR2 reads SYDVKM. The V and J ends lost 6 bases and 1 base respectively, with 16 bases between them.

V and J are TRBV27 and TRBJ1-2, with a weak D call TRBD1 (5 bases). CDR3 size: 15 residues. V was shortened by 5 bases and J by 3 bases, with 16 bases between the two germline ends. Germline V gives CDR1 MNHEY, CDR2 SMNVEV (reference sequence). CDR3 sequence reads: CASSASGPLYYGYTF. Here the CDR3 DNA reads TGTGCCAGCAGTGCATCAGGGCCTCTCTACTATGGCTACACCTTC.

The chain links TRBV12-3 or TRBV12-4 to TRBJ1-1, with D tentatively TRBD1 (5 bases). V was shortened by 8 bases and J by 4 bases, with 14 bases between the two germline ends. The CDR3 is 13 residues long. The DNA for the CDR3 is TGTGCCAGCTGGGACTCGGAGGGCACTGAAGCTTTCTTT. This translates into CASWDSEGTEAFF.

J is TRBJ2-1 and V is TRBV27; D gene unclear. Germline values: CDR1 MNHEY, CDR2 SMNVEV (reference sequence). The CDR3 spans 11 residues. Trimming pared 2 bases from V and 13 bases from J, leaving 9 bases between. CDR3 residues: CASSLLGLQFF. Here the CDR3 DNA reads TGTGCCAGCAGTTTACTCGGGTTACAGTTCTTC.

In its sample, this clone was seen once. This rearrangement joins TRBV27 to TRBJ2-7; the match to TRBD1 covers 10 bases. Germline CDR1 MNHEY, CDR2 SMNVEV (reference sequence). J lost 5 bases, V lost 3 bases, and 7 bases had no gene match. The CDR3 is 15 amino acids. The CDR3 DNA reads TGTGCCAGCAGTTTGATCGGGACAGGGGTGGACGAGCAGTACTTC. Translated: CASSLIGTGVDEQYF.

This chain joins TRBV7-9 and TRBJ2-3; 7 bases are a match to TRBD2. The CDR3 length is 15 residues. Germline CDR1 SEHNR, CDR2 FQNEAQ (reference sequence). J was trimmed by 1 base and V by 6 bases; bases with no gene match: 7. DNA of the CDR3: TGTGCCAGCAGGCCAGCGGGGTTACGCACAGATACGCAGTATTTT. Its translation is CASRPAGLRTDTQYF. Drawing the rest from reference TRBV7-9 and TRBJ2-3, the complete variable domain is DTGVSQNPRHKITKRGQNVTFRCDPISEHNRLYWYRQTLGQGPEFLTYFQNEAQLEKSRLLSDRFSAERPKGSFSTLEIQRTEQGDSAMYLCASRPAGLRTDTQYFGPGTRLTVL.

The V and J genes are TRBV28 and TRBJ1-4; D gene uncertain. The V end lost 5 bases, the J end lost 3 bases, and 13 bases lay between the germline ends. The CDR3 covers 15 residues. From germline, CDR1 is MDHEN and CDR2 SYDVKM. The CDR3 DNA follows: TGTGCCAGCAGTCCCCCGGGAAGGGCTAATGAAAAACTGTTTTTT. It specifies CASSPPGRANEKLFF.

This chain joins TRBV5-6 and TRBJ1-2; D may be TRBD1 (5 bases). This CDR3 region has 15 residues. Trimming pared 0 bases from V and 3 bases from J, leaving 12 bases between. The germline gives CDR1 SGHDT, CDR2 YYEEEE. DNA of the CDR3: TGTGCCAGCAGCTTGGATGCAGGGTGGGACTATGGCTACACCTTC. Amino acids: CASSLDAGWDYGYTF.

V is TRBV5-1 and J is TRBJ1-2; TRBD1 aligns across 12 bases. V was pared by 4 bases and J by 8 bases, with 6 bases of the junction left unmatched. The germline gives CDR1 SGHRS, CDR2 YFSETQ. This CDR3 contains 14 residues. The chain's CDR3 is CASSAGQGAQGYTF. For the CDR3, the DNA is TGCGCCAGCAGCGCGGGACAGGGGGCGCAAGGCTACACCTTC.

The chain uses TRBV27 and TRBJ2-2, with unresolved D. This CDR3 comprises 14 residues. Trimming cost V 5 bases and J 1 base, with 8 bases left between them. From germline, CDR1 is MNHEY and CDR2 SMNVEV (reference sequence). The CDR3 here is CASSPLWNTGELFF. The CDR3 nucleotides are TGTGCCAGCAGTCCCCTTTGGAACACCGGGGAGCTGTTTTTT.

The V gene is TRBV4-3, the J gene TRBJ2-7; 9 nucleotides align to TRBD2. Per the germline V gene, CDR1 is LGHNA and CDR2 is YSLEER. The V gene end was trimmed by 1 base and the J gene end by 3 bases; junction bases not matched to a gene: 4. The CDR3 is 15 amino acids. Here the CDR3 DNA reads TGCGCCAGCAGCCAAGCTAGCGGGAAAATCTACGAGCAGTACTTC. Amino acids: CASSQASGKIYEQYF.